This T cell receptor (beta chain) comes out of a study of cytomegalovirus exposure and HLA in healthy donors. Overall study findings and caveats: Rare TCR sequences dominated, though some public TCRs recurred in many donors. An ancestry cluster, one associated with Asian ancestry, reportedly showed fewer N-insertions than the approximately 670-donor mean in a later analysis.

Amplification used 60 Vbeta primers and 13 Jbeta primers. Sequencing was performed with immunoSEQ multiplex PCR; in TCRdb, only in-frame clones are kept and a portion is missing. This sample has approximately 110,000 clones, with roughly 82% found just once. Concerning this clone: Its antigen is as yet unknown.

V was trimmed by 5 bases and J by 7 bases, leaving 24 bases between them. The length of the CDR3 is 16 residues. Per the germline V gene, CDR1 is SGHNT and CDR2 is YENEEA. The sequenced sample was PBMCs. The TCR originated in a human donor in good health. The V gene is TRBV11-3, the J gene TRBJ2-7; D perhaps matches TRBD1 (5 bases). The CDR3 protein is CASSPPEGALTAEQYF. CDR3 coding DNA: TGTGCCAGCAGCCCACCTGAAGGGGCCTTGACGGCGGAGCAGTACTTC.